This T cell receptor beta chain was captured in a study of CD39 and CD103 CD8 tumor-infiltrating T cells. About the study: An ovarian cancer patient and a couple of HNSCC patients had repertoire comparisons shown. Study-wide results and limits: Unlike DN TIL clonotypes, DP TIL clonotypes seldom appeared in blood.

On this clone: Its antigen is currently unknown.

Clones were read by immunoSEQ multiplex PCR, and TCRdb kept only the in-frame ones, dropping some. The sample lists about 7,400 clones, around 66% occurring once. For tumor-infiltrating lymphocytes, EpCAM beads were added to negative-selection T-cell enrichment of thawed cells. Sorted memory CD8 cells were CD8+CD4-CD45RA-, regardless of CCR7. V gave up 0 bases and J gave up 4 bases; unmatched junction bases: 5. The length of the CDR3 is 17 residues. CDR1 and CDR2 (germline): MNHEY, SMNVEV (reference sequence). The chain combines TRBV27 with TRBJ2-1; 11 bases align to TRBD2. The sequenced material came from CD8+ T cells sorted from blood. The subset here: total memory CD8 T cells (CD45RA-CCR7+/-) from blood or uninvolved lymph node. The receptor was derived from a human donor with head and neck squamous cell carcinoma. In nucleotides, the CDR3 is TGTGCCAGCAGTTTATCGGCAGGGACTAGCGGTTACAATGAGCAGTTCTTC. Its translation is CASSLSAGTSGYNEQFF.